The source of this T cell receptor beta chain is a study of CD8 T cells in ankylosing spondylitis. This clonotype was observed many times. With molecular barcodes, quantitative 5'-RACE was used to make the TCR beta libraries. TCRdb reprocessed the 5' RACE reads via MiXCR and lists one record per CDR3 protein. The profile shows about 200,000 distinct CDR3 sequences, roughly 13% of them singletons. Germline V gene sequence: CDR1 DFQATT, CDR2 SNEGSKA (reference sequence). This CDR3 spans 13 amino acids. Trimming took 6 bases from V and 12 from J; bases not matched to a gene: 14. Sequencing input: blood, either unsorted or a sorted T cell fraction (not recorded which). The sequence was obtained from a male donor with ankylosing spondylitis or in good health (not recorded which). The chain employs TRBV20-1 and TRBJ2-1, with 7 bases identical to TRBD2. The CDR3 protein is CSALERDWIGQFF. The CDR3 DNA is TGCAGTGCCCTGGAGCGGGATTGGATTGGGCAGTTCTTC.